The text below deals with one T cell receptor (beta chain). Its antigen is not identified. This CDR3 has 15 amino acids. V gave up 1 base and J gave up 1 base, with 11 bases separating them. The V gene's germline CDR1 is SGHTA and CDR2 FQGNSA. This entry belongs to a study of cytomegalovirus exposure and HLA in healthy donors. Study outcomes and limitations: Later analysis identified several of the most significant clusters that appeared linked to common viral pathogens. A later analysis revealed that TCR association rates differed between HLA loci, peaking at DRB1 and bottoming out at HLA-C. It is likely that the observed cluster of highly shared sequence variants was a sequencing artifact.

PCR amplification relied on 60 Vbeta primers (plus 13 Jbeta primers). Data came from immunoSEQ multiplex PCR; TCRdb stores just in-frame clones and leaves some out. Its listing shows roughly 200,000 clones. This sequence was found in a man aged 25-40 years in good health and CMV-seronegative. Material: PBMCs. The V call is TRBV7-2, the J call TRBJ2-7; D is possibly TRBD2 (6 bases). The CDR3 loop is CASSLDAGSSYEQYF. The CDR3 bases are TGTGCCAGCAGCTTAGACGCGGGGTCGTCCTACGAGCAGTACTTC. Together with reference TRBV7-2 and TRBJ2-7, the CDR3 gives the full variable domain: GAGVSQSPSNKVTEKGKDVELRCDPISGHTALYWYRQSLGQGLEFLIYFQGNSAPDKSGLPSDRFSAERTGGSVSTLTIQRTQQEDSAVYLCASSLDAGSSYEQYFGPGTRLTVT.